The sample holds a few counts of the clone carrying this T cell receptor (beta chain). Profiled with immunoSEQ multiplex PCR; TCRdb holds only in-frame clones, not every one. The sample lists 950,000 to 1,100,000 clones, approximately 80% seen once, with 0.55% to 0.7% in the top ten. The data originate from a study of shared clonotypes between healthy human individuals. Trimming shortened V by 8 bases and J by 2 bases, and 12 bases separated the two germline ends. Germline V gene lookup returns CDR1 LNHNV and CDR2 YYDKDF (reference sequence). The CDR3 totals 13 residues. The sample taken for sequencing was memory CD4+ T cells from PBMCs. The subset denotes: CD45RA-negative fraction. The source is a man younger than 35 in good health. Some clones in this sample may be carry-over from other donors' samples. The chain recombines TRBV15 with TRBJ2-5; D is unclear. The CDR3 here is CATGLLGQETQYF. The DNA for the CDR3 is TGTGCCACCGGGCTTTTGGGACAAGAGACCCAGTACTTC.